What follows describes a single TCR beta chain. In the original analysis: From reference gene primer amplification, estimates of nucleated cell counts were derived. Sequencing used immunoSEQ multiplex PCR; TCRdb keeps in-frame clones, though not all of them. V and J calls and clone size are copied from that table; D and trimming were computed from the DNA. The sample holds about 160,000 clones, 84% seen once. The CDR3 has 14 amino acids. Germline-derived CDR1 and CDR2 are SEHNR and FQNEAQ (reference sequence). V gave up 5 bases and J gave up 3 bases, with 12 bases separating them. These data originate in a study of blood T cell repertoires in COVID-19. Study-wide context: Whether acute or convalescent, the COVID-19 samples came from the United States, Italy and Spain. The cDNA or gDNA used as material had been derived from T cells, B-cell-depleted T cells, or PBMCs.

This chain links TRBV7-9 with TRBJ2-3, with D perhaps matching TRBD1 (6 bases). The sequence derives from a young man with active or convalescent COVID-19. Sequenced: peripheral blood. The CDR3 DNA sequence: TGTGCCAGCAGCCCCCTTAGGGGGACAGATACGCAGTATTTT. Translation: CASSPLRGTDTQYF. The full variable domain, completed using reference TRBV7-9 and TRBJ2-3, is DTGVSQNPRHKITKRGQNVTFRCDPISEHNRLYWYRQTLGQGPEFLTYFQNEAQLEKSRLLSDRFSAERPKGSFSTLEIQRTEQGDSAMYLCASSPLRGTDTQYFGPGTRLTVL.